Below, one T cell receptor (beta chain) is given with its context. Its antigen is still unknown. Sequenced by immunoSEQ multiplex PCR; TCRdb stores in-frame clones only, minus some. The sample contains 100,000 or so clones, approximately 84% of which appear only once. This entry comes from a study of graft-versus-host responses after intestinal transplantation. For the study at large: In this cohort, recipients had multivisceral, liver-intestinal, or isolated intestinal transplants.

Trimming took 1 base from V and 5 from J, leaving 8 bases between them. Germline V lookup: CDR1 GTSNPN, CDR2 SVGIG (reference sequence). The CDR3 has 12 residues. Study-wide results and limits: Investigators detected GvH clones in recipient marrow, with some emerging earlier in ileum or blood. Graft-donor T cell macrochimerism in patients accompanied high graft-versus-host to host-versus-graft clonal ratios in allografts.

The input for sequencing was unstimulated CD4+ T cells sorted from spleen or lymph node cells, taken before transplant. The rearrangement uses TRBV30 and TRBJ1-2; no firm D call. The source of this sequence is a human donor who was the organ donor for an intestinal transplant. CDR3 nucleotide sequence: TGTGCCTGGAGTGGAGGCGGATATGGCTACACCTTC. It yields the protein CAWSGGGYGYTF.